The T cell receptor beta chain described here comes from a study of T cells in localized non-small cell lung cancer. The table came from immunoSEQ multiplex PCR; TCRdb's copy has only in-frame clones and leaves some out. The sample lists roughly 15,000 clones; more than 75% were seen once. The sample holds one count of this clone. Deletions cut 5 bases from V and 4 bases from J, with 14 bases between. This CDR3 has 14 residues. Per the germline V gene, CDR1 is LGHNA and CDR2 is YNFKEQ. The V and J genes are TRBV4-2 and TRBJ2-5, with D possibly being TRBD1 (5 bases). The material was peripheral blood, obtained before any cancer treatment. The origin of this receptor is a male donor aged 60 or over with stage I lung adenocarcinoma. CDR3 in amino acids: CASSSTDRPETQYF. The CDR3 DNA follows: TGTGCCAGCAGCTCGACTGACAGACCAGAGACCCAGTACTTC.